This is a list of T cell receptor beta chains from one sample in a study of identical twins. One entry per CDR3 protein, called by TCRdb with MiXCR from the 5' RACE reads. This table holds about 190,000 distinct CDR3 sequences, approximately 15% found once. In addition, the sample was reused for a study of T cells expressing NK-cell markers.

Sequenced input: CD8+ T cells sorted from blood. The receptors were gathered from a woman under 30 in good health. Both conserved end residues are part of each CDR3. The D gene is left open where the match is weak. The listing skips clone size in some rows; elsewhere it reads once, few, many or a size class.

cdr3_nt	cdr3_aa	d_call	clone_size	v_call	j_call
TGTGCCAGCAGTTTGGACGACCACCAGTTCTTC	CASSLDDHQFF	NA	NA	TRBV11-1	TRBJ2-1
TGTGCCAGCAGTTTTTATCCAGGACTTCAAGAGACCCAGTACTTC	CASSFYPGLQETQYF	NA	NA	TRBV12-3/TRBV12-4	TRBJ2-5
TGCGCCAGCAGCTTGGCCCCGGACTATATTGAGCAGTTCTTC	CASSLAPDYIEQFF	NA	NA	TRBV5-1	TRBJ2-1
TGTGCCAGCAGTACCGTTTTAACGAGGAAGGACGAGCAGTACTTC	CASSTVLTRKDEQYF	NA	few	TRBV3-1	TRBJ2-7
TGCGCCAGCAGCATCCTAGCGGGAGGGGGGAATGAGCAGTTCTTC	CASSILAGGGNEQFF	TRBD2	NA	TRBV5-1	TRBJ2-1
TGTGCCAGCAGCGTAGGTTTGGGACAGACCTACGAGCAGTACTTC	CASSVGLGQTYEQYF	TRBD1	NA	TRBV9	TRBJ2-7
TGTGCCAGCAGACCATATGAGGGCTCCTACAATGAGCAGTTCTTC	CASRPYEGSYNEQFF	NA	NA	TRBV9	TRBJ2-1
TGCAGTGCTAGCCGGACAGGCGGCACGAACTCACCCCTCCACTTT	CSASRTGGTNSPLHF	TRBD1	few	TRBV20-1	TRBJ1-6
TGTGCCAGCAGTCCCTCCCCAGCCACTGAAGCTTTCTTT	CASSPSPATEAFF	NA	few	TRBV27	TRBJ1-1
TGTGCCAGCAGCAGAACAGGTACCTACGAGCAGTACTTC	CASSRTGTYEQYF	NA	few	TRBV7-6	TRBJ2-7
TGTGCCAGCAGTCACAGGTTAGAGCAGTTCTTC	CASSHRLEQFF	NA	NA	TRBV14	TRBJ2-1
TGTGCCAGCAGCCCCGAGCGGGGGGGCCAGGGTGAGCAGTTCTTC	CASSPERGGQGEQFF	TRBD2	NA	TRBV7-9	TRBJ2-1
TGCGCCAGCATGATTTCCCCTCCGGGCGAGCAGTACTTC	CASMISPPGEQYF	NA	NA	TRBV10-2	TRBJ2-7
TGTGCCAGCAGCTTAGCGGGTGTTAGTTCAGATACGCAGTATTTT	CASSLAGVSSDTQYF	NA	NA	TRBV7-6	TRBJ2-3
TGCGCCAGCAGCTTGCTGGGGTTTGATGAGCAGTTCTTC	CASSLLGFDEQFF	NA	few	TRBV5-1	TRBJ2-1
TGCGCCAGCAGCTTGGATTGGAACACCGGGGAGCTGTTTTTT	CASSLDWNTGELFF	NA	few	TRBV5-1	TRBJ2-2
TGCAGTGCTAGATCAGGGCGCGTAGGAGAGACCCAGTACTTC	CSARSGRVGETQYF	NA	few	TRBV20-1	TRBJ2-5
TGTGCCAGCAGCGCCTGGAACAGGCAGAACTATGGCTACACCTTC	CASSAWNRQNYGYTF	NA	few	TRBV25-1	TRBJ1-2
TGTGCCAGCAGCTTTGCCCTCTACAATGAGCAGTTCTTC	CASSFALYNEQFF	NA	many	TRBV12-3/TRBV12-4	TRBJ2-1
TGTGCCAGCAGTGAAGGCTCCACCGGGGAGCTGTTTTTT	CASSEGSTGELFF	NA	NA	TRBV2	TRBJ2-2
TGTGCCAGCAGCCGCATTTCCTACGAGCAGTACTTC	CASSRISYEQYF	NA	many	TRBV7-8	TRBJ2-7